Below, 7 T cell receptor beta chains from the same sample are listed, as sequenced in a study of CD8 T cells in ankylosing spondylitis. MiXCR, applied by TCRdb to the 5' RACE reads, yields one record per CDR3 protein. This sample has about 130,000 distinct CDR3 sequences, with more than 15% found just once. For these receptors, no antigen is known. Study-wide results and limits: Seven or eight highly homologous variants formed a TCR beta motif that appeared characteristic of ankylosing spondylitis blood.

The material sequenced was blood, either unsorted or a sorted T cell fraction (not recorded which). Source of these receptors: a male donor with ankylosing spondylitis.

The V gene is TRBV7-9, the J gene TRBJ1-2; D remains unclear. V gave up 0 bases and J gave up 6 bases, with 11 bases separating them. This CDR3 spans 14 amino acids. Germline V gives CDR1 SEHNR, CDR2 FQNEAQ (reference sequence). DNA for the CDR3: TGTGCCAGCAGCTTAGCGGGTTGGGCTAATGGCTACACCTTC. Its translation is CASSLAGWANGYTF.

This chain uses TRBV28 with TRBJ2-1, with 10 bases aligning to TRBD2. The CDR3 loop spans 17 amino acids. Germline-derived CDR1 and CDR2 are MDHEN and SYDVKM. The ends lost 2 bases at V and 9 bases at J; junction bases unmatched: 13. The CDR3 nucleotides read TGTGCCAGCAGTTTAGGGCTAGCGGGAGCATTAGGGGTTGAGCAGTTCTTC. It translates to CASSLGLAGALGVEQFF.

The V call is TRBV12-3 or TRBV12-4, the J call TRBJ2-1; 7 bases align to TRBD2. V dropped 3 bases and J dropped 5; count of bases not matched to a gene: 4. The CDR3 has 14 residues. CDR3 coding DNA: TGTGCCAGCAGTTTGTTGACTAGCAACAATGAGCAGTTCTTC. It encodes CASSLLTSNNEQFF.

CDR3 in DNA: TGTGCCAGCAGCCGTGGACAGGGCTGGGGCTATGGCTACACCTTC. It codes for CASSRGQGWGYGYTF. This chain joins TRBV7-8 and TRBJ1-2; 8 nucleotides align to TRBD1. With 5 bases clipped from V and 4 bases from J, the junction kept 9 bases outside the gene matches. The CDR3 totals 15 residues. Germline values: CDR1 SGHVS, CDR2 FQNEAQ.

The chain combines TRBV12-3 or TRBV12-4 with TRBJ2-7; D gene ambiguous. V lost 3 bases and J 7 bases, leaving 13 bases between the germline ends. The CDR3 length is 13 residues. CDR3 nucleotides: TGTGCCAGCAGTTTCCAGTTGGCATCTGAGCAGTACTTC. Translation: CASSFQLASEQYF.

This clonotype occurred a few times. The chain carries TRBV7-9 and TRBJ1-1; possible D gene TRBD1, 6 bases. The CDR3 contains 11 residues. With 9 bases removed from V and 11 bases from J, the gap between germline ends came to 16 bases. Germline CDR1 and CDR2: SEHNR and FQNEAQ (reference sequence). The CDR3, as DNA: TGTGCCAGTCAGGGGACACCGTGGGCTTTCTTT. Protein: CASQGTPWAFF.

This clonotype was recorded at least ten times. The CDR3 loop is CASSDGGYGYTF. The CDR3 DNA sequence: TGTGCCAGCAGCGACGGAGGCTATGGCTACACCTTC. The genes are TRBV7-9 and TRBJ1-2; D unclear. CDR3 size: 12 residues. V dropped 5 bases and J dropped 4 bases, with 8 bases sitting between them. Germline V gene sequence: CDR1 SEHNR, CDR2 FQNEAQ (reference sequence).